A single T cell receptor (beta chain) is shown here with its context. This specimen belongs to a study of T cells expressing NK-cell markers. TCRdb reworked the 5' RACE reads into one entry per CDR3 protein, no DNA. This sample contains about 260,000 distinct CDR3 sequences. The CDR3 consists of 15 residues. The germline CDR1 and CDR2 sequences are DFQATT and SNEGSKA (reference sequence). The material sequenced was blood T cells: a sorted CD56 or NKG2C T cell subset, CD4+ or CD8+ T cells, or bulk PBMC T cells (not recorded which). This clonotype was obtained from a woman aged 18 to 75 in good health. This chain connects TRBV20-1 to TRBJ2-7; TCRdb indicates TRBD2, and absent DNA this call remains unverified. The chain's CDR3 is CSAMGLAGKPYEQYF.